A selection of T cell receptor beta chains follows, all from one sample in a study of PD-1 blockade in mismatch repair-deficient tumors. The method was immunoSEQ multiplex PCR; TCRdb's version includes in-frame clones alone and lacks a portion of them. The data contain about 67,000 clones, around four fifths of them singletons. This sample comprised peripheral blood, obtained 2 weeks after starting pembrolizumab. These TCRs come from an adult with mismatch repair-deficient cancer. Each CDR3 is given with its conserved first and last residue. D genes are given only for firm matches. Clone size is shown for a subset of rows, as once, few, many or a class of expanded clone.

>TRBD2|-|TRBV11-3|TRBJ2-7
CASSPKRLAGGPWFYEQYF
TGTGCCAGCAGCCCAAAACGACTAGCGGGAGGGCCTTGGTTCTACGAGCAGTACTTC
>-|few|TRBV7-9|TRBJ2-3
CASSLTELRDTQYF
TGTGCCAGCAGTCTGACGGAGCTCCGCGATACGCAGTATTTT
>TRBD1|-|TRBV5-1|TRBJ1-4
CASSPRTGTNEKLFF
TGCGCCAGCAGCCCACGGACAGGGACTAATGAAAAACTGTTTTTT
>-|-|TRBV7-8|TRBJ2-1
CASSWRASGGGNEQFF
TGTGCCAGCAGTTGGAGGGCTAGCGGAGGGGGGAATGAGCAGTTCTTC
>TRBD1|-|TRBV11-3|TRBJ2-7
CASSSILGQAEQYF
TGTGCCAGCAGCTCAATCTTAGGACAGGCCGAGCAGTACTTC
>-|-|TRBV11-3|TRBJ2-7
CASSFSRALNEQYF
TGTGCCAGCAGCTTTAGCAGGGCCCTGAACGAGCAGTACTTC
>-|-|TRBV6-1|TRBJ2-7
CASSAASGGLPYEQYF
TGTGCCAGCAGTGCAGCCTCCGGCGGACTACCCTACGAGCAGTACTTC
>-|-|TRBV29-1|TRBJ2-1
CSLVVGYNEQFF
TGCAGCCTTGTGGTGGGGTACAATGAGCAGTTCTTC
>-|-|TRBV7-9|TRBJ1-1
CASTPQEMNTEAFF
TGTGCCAGCACCCCACAAGAGATGAACACTGAAGCTTTCTTT
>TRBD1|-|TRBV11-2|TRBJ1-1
CASSLGRGQGEAFF
TGTGCCAGCAGCTTAGGTAGGGGGCAGGGTGAAGCTTTCTTT
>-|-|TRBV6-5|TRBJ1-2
CASSYEYYGYTF
TGTGCCAGCAGTTACGAGTACTATGGCTACACCTTC
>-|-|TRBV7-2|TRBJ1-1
CASSLGVRAEAFF
TGTGCCAGCAGCTTAGGGGTGAGGGCTGAAGCTTTCTTT
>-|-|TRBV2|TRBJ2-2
CASSFGNGELFF
TGTGCCAGCAGCTTCGGGAACGGGGAGCTGTTTTTT
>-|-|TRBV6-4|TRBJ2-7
CASSATLAARYEQYF
TGTGCCAGCAGTGCCACATTAGCGGCCCGATACGAGCAGTACTTC
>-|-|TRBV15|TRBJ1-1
CATSWGQNTEAFF
TGTGCCACCAGCTGGGGACAGAACACTGAAGCTTTCTTT
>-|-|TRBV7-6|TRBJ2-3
CASSPTGSDTDTQYF
TGTGCCAGCAGTCCGACCGGCTCCGACACAGATACGCAGTATTTT
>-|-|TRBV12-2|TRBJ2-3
CASRLMRTSGCYTDTQYF
TGTGCAAGTCGCCTCATGCGGACTAGCGGCTGTTACACAGATACGCAGTATTTT
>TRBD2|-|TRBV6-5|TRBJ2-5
CASSYVAGDPETQYF
TGTGCCAGCAGTTACGTAGCGGGAGACCCAGAGACCCAGTACTTC
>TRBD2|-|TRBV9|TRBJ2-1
CASSSQAGTNYNEQFF
TGTGCCAGCAGCTCACAAGCCGGGACTAACTACAATGAGCAGTTCTTC
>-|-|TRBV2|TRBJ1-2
CASSELGTANYGYTF
TGTGCCAGCAGTGAACTGGGAACAGCTAACTATGGCTACACCTTC
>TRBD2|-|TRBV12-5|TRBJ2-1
CASGSGGFGEQFF
TGTGCTAGTGGTTCGGGGGGTTTTGGTGAGCAGTTCTTC
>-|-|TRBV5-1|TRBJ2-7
CASSFWSGPSYEQYF
TGCGCCAGCAGCTTTTGGTCAGGGCCGAGTTACGAGCAGTACTTC
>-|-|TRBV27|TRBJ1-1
CASRLGTEAFF
TGTGCCAGCAGATTGGGCACTGAAGCTTTCTTT
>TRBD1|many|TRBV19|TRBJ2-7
CASRLRDSVSYEQYF
TGTGCCAGTAGACTGAGGGACAGTGTCTCCTACGAGCAGTACTTC
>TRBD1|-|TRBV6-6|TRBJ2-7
CASSYAPGQGQYF
TGTGCCAGCAGTTACGCACCGGGACAGGGTCAGTACTTC
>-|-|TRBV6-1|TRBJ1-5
CASSEGSRRYGNQPQHF
TGTGCCAGCAGTGAAGGGAGCAGGCGCTACGGCAATCAGCCCCAGCATTTT
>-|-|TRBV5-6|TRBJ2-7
CASSFLSLGPSYEQYF
TGTGCCAGCAGCTTTTTATCATTGGGGCCCTCCTACGAGCAGTACTTC
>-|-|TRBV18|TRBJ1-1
CASSPQRNFEAFF
TGTGCCAGCTCACCACAAAGGAATTTTGAAGCTTTCTTT
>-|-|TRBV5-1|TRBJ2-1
CASSPRAYNEQFF
TGCGCCAGCAGCCCCAGGGCCTACAATGAGCAGTTCTTC
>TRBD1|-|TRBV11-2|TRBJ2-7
CASSSGTDYEQYF
TGTGCCAGCAGCTCCGGGACAGACTACGAGCAGTACTTC
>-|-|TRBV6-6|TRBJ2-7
CASSYSASPYEQYF
TGTGCCAGCAGTTACTCAGCTTCCCCCTACGAGCAGTACTTC